This TCR beta chain was sequenced during a study of T cell clonality in common variable immunodeficiency. Broader study findings: TCRbeta clonality was increased in CVID versus healthy controls. T cell subpopulation sequencing would be needed to explain CVID clonality. Links between repertoire features and CVID complications were heterogeneity-limited. Shared TCRbeta clones were fewer between CVID subjects than controls.

This clone was seen repeatedly, ten times or more. Its antigen is undetermined. Here immunoSEQ multiplex PCR was the method, and the copy in TCRdb shows in-frame clones only, minus some. The sample was found to contain 35,000 to 50,000 clones, and every one recurs. The specimen was peripheral blood mononuclear cells. This receptor was obtained from a person aged 18 to 69 in good health.

The sequenced part of the CDR3 DNA is TGTGCCAGCAACAGACAGGGGGCCTCCTACGAG. Translating gives CASNRQGASYE. The full CDR3 sequence reads CASNRQGASYEQYF. V is TRBV6-2 or TRBV6-3 and J is TRBJ2-7; 10 nucleotides agree with TRBD1. The DNA ends 3 residues before the CDR3 does, and the rest of the CDR3 is filled in from the germline J gene. CDR3 length equals 14 residues. The germline V gene has CDR1 MNHEY and CDR2 SVGEGT. V was clipped by 7 bases and J by 0 bases; unmatched bases: 3.